This TCR beta chain appears in the sequencing data of a study of T-cell reconstitution after alpha-beta-depleted transplantation in children. Library preparation (for TCRbeta) was performed with unique molecular identifiers. Via MiXCR, TCRdb re-called the PCR reads, giving one row per CDR3 protein. The table has about 980,000 distinct CDR3 sequences, roughly 29% seen once. There are 17 residues in the CDR3. With 10 bases removed from V and 5 bases from J, the gap between germline ends came to 26 bases. This clonotype has more than one count but fewer than ten. The antigen is unknown. Overall study results and limits: There were some patients whose high TCRbeta diversity at day 60 came from surviving recipient T cells and thymic progenitors.

Sequencing was performed on PBMCs, mostly from graft donor cells, taken 360 days after TCRalphabeta/CD19-depleted stem cell transplant. The TCR sequence derives from a boy younger than two who had a stem cell transplant for SCID, so the T cells may come from the graft donor. This chain uses TRBV12-3 or TRBV12-4 with TRBJ2-2; D perhaps matches TRBD2 (7 bases). The CDR3 here is CATNLPGGGRRTGELFF. The DNA of the CDR3 is TGTGCCACCAACCTCCCTGGGGGGGGGCGACGGACCGGGGAGCTGTTTTTT.